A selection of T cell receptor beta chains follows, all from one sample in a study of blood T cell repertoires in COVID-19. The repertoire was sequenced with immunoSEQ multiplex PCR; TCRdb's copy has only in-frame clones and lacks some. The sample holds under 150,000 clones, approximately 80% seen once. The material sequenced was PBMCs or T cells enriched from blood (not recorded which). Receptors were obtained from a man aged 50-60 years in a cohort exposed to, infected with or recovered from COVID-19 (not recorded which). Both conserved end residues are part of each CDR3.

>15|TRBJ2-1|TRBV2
CASSPTSGSINEQFF
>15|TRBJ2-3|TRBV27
CASSSLAGPTDTQYF
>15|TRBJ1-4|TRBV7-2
CASSTYSTGYEKLFF
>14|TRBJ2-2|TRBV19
CASSISLVTGELFF
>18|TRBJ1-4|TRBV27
CASSAQGWQFEANEKLFF
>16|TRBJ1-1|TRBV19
CASSRRQGEGWTEAFF
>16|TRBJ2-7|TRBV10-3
CAISESRGEGPYEQYF
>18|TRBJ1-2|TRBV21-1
CASSRPGTGGINNYGYTF
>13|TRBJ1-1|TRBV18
CASSPTMDTEAFF
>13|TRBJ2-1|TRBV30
CASTSGRGDEQFF
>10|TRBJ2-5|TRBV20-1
CSASIETQYF
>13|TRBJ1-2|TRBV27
CATSQPGGRGYTF
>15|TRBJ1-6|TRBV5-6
CASSFGQLYNSPLHF
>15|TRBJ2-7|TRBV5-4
CASSTGTGGTYEQYF
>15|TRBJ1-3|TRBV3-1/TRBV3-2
CASSQGPGSGNTIYF
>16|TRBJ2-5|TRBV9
CASSVAGTTFQETQYF
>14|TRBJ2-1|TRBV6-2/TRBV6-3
CASSIREGPNEQFF
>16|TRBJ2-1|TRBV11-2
CASSLVRSGVYNEQFF
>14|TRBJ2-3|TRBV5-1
CASGGMGSGDPRYF
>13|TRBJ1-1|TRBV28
CASSSVMNTEAFF
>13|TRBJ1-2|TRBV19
CASSIQTAYGYTF
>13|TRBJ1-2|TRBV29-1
CSVLGGAIYGYTF
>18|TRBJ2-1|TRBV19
CASRTSGRASPFYNEQFF
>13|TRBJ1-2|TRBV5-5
CASSSLSGGGYTF
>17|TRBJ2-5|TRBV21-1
CASSKGRAGGAGETQYF
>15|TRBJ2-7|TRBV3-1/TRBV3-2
CASSQGGTRSYEQYF
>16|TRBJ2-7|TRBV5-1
CASSLVGSKDSYEQYF
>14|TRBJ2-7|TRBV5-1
CASSLGQETYEQYF
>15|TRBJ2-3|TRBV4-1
CASSLDYASTDTQYF
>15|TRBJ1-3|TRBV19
CASSTIGGSGNTIYF
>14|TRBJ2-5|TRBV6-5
CASNLLAGSETQYF
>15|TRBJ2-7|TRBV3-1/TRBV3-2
CASSQDSAGSYEQYF
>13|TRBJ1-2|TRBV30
CAWTKLQDAGFTF
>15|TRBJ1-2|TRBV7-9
CASSNLAQAYYGYTF
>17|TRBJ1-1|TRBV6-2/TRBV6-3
CASSYLSVGTTNTEAFF
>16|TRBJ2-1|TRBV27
CASSSQSGSGANEQFF